This TCR beta chain was sequenced for a study of blood T cell repertoires in COVID-19. Study-wide context: From T cells, B-cell-depleted T cells, or PBMCs came the material, which was cDNA or gDNA.

Assignment of participants to cohorts was predicated upon participant-reported clinical history. Each exposed participant met a COVID-19 case in the 2 weeks preceding study entry. This CDR3 has 15 residues. Measured with immunoSEQ multiplex PCR; TCRdb has only the in-frame clones, and not every one. The sample consists of some 150,000 clones, roughly 84% of them appearing once. The sequencing sample was made of PBMCs or T cells enriched from blood (not recorded which). V usage is TRBV12-2 and J usage is TRBJ2-7; the table's D call, TRBD1, was not checked against the DNA. TRBV12-2 is a documented pseudogene. The TCR originated in a woman between 50 and 59 years old who had been exposed to COVID-19. The CDR3 sequence: CASRVGQGLSYEQYF. CDR3 sequence (DNA): TGTGCAAGTCGGGTAGGACAGGGTCTCTCCTACGAGCAGTACTTC.